These T cell receptor beta chains were read from a single sample in a study of T cells in Graves' hyperthyroidism and ophthalmopathy. From the multiplex PCR reads, TCRdb called clonotypes with MiXCR, one entry per CDR3 protein. Of nearly 600,000 distinct CDR3 sequences in the sample, 13% to 15% were seen once. The sequencing sample was made of blood. The source of these receptors is a young woman with Graves' ophthalmopathy. Both conserved end residues are part of each CDR3. Fields, in order: D gene, V gene, clone size, J gene, CDR3 DNA, CDR3 protein. The D gene is left open where the match is weak. Expanded clones get a size class; other rows say once, few or many, or leave the size out.

-,TRBV28,many,TRBJ1-6,TGTGCCAGCAGTTGGGCGAGCTCCTATAATTCACCCCTCCACTTT,CASSWASSYNSPLHF
TRBD2,TRBV9,many,TRBJ2-7,TGTGCCAGCAGCGTAGCTAGCGGGACATCCTACGAGCAGTACTTC,CASSVASGTSYEQYF
-,TRBV19,-,TRBJ1-3,TGTGCCAGTAGTATTGTGGGGACACCAGCAGGAAACACCATATATTTT,CASSIVGTPAGNTIYF
-,TRBV7-2,-,TRBJ2-3,TGTGCCAGCAGCCCTCACATAGATACGCAGTATTTT,CASSPHIDTQYF
TRBD2,TRBV5-1,many,TRBJ2-3,TGCGCCAGCTCGTTAGCGGGAGGGCCCAGGGGGACAGATACGCAGTATTTT,CASSLAGGPRGTDTQYF
TRBD2,TRBV7-3,many,TRBJ2-1,TGTGCCAGCAGCTCGACTAGCGGGAGCCCTTTCGGTGAGCAGTTCTTC,CASSSTSGSPFGEQFF
-,TRBV19,-,TRBJ1-2,TGTGCCAGTAGTTCTAGACAGACCCCAGAGGGCTATGGCTACACCTTC,CASSSRQTPEGYGYTF
TRBD2,TRBV27,few,TRBJ2-1,TGTGCCAGCATCAGACTAGCGGGAGTATTCGATGAGCAGTTCTTC,CASIRLAGVFDEQFF
TRBD1,TRBV10-3,few,TRBJ1-5,TGTGCCATCAGTGAAGGGACAGGTCAATCGAGTATTGGCAATCAGCCCCAGCATTTT,CAISEGTGQSSIGNQPQHF
TRBD1,TRBV11-1,many,TRBJ2-7,TGTGCCAGCGCTGCGGGACAGGGATTCTACGAGCAGTACTTC,CASAAGQGFYEQYF
-,TRBV6-1,few,TRBJ2-7,TGTGCCAGCAAACTACAGAACGAGCAGTACTTC,CASKLQNEQYF
-,TRBV7-9,many,TRBJ2-1,TGTGCCAGCAGCTTAACGACAGTTAACAATGAGCAGTTCTTC,CASSLTTVNNEQFF
-,TRBV6-5,-,TRBJ2-1,TGTGCCAGCAGTTACTCGAGTGCCTTGGAGCAGTTCTTC,CASSYSSALEQFF
-,TRBV4-1,-,TRBJ2-7,TGCGCCAGCAGCCAAGATAGGGGCGGGTCCTCCTACGAGCAGTACTTC,CASSQDRGGSSYEQYF
TRBD1,TRBV10-3,many,TRBJ2-1,TGTGCCATCAGCCCGGGACAGGGGGGCGATGAGCAGTTCTTC,CAISPGQGGDEQFF
TRBD1,TRBV2,many,TRBJ2-7,TGTGCCAGCAGTCCCGGCGACAGGGGGCCTTTCGAGCAGTACTTC,CASSPGDRGPFEQYF
-,TRBV19,few,TRBJ1-5,TGTGCCAGTAGTATAGGGAGAATTAGCAATCAGCCCCAGCATTTT,CASSIGRISNQPQHF
-,TRBV9,-,TRBJ2-3,TGTGCCAGCAGCGTTTACGGGCTAGGGACAGATACGCAGTATTTT,CASSVYGLGTDTQYF
-,TRBV7-9,few,TRBJ1-2,TGTGCCAGCAGCTTAGGGATGGGGAACTATGGCTACACCTTC,CASSLGMGNYGYTF
TRBD2,TRBV9,few,TRBJ2-7,TGTGCCAGCAGCGTAGTAGGGGGTTGGACTAGCCGGAGCTCCTACGAGCAGTACTTC,CASSVVGGWTSRSSYEQYF
TRBD2,TRBV19,few,TRBJ2-5,TGTGCCAGTAGTATCCCCGGGAGGGCCGGGAAAGAGACCCAGTACTTC,CASSIPGRAGKETQYF
-,TRBV4-1,-,TRBJ1-4,TGCGCCAGCAGCCAAGTTGAAGGAAGTGGGGAAAAACTGTTTTTT,CASSQVEGSGEKLFF
TRBD2,TRBV7-9,many,TRBJ2-7,TGTGCCAGCAGCTTAGCTCCAGCGGGAGGCTCCTACGAGCAGTACTTC,CASSLAPAGGSYEQYF
-,TRBV3-1,many,TRBJ2-1,TGTGCCAGCAGCCAAGATGGGGACGTCTCCTACAATGAGCAGTTCTTC,CASSQDGDVSYNEQFF
-,TRBV28,-,TRBJ2-3,-,CASSLGQLADTQYFGPGGGDTQYF
TRBD2,TRBV3-1,few,TRBJ2-3,TGTGCCAGCAGCCAAGAAGGGACTACTGATCCGCAGTATTTT,CASSQEGTTDPQYF
TRBD2,TRBV5-1,many,TRBJ2-7,TGCGCCAGCAGCTTCCTTAGTACTAGCGACGAGCAGTACTTC,CASSFLSTSDEQYF
-,TRBV5-1,many,TRBJ1-1,TGCGCCAGCAGCTTGGATTTCGGGTGGGCCAAGGTTGGGACTGAAGCTTTCTTT,CASSLDFGWAKVGTEAFF
TRBD1,TRBV7-6,few,TRBJ1-4,TGTGCCAGCAGCTTAGGGGGGGGGGACAGCGAAAAACTGTTTTTT,CASSLGGGDSEKLFF
-,TRBV4-2,few,TRBJ1-5,TGTGCCAGCAGTTCATGGGGAGGGGGGGACCAGCCCCAGCATTTT,CASSSWGGGDQPQHF
-,TRBV6-1,few,TRBJ1-4,TGTGCCAGCAGTCGCCAGGGGTTTAATGAAAAACTGTTTTTT,CASSRQGFNEKLFF
-,TRBV7-3,few,TRBJ1-1,TGTGCCAGCAGCCCGAGGGGTATTGGGAACACTGAAGCTTTCTTT,CASSPRGIGNTEAFF
-,TRBV9,many,TRBJ1-2,TGTGCCAGCAGCGTTGAACAGGGTGGCGGCTACACCTTC,CASSVEQGGGYTF
-,TRBV18,many,TRBJ2-2,TGTGCCACCCCAAACCCCGCTTTGGACACCGGGGAGCTGTTTTTT,CATPNPALDTGELFF
TRBD1,TRBV20-1,few,TRBJ1-2,TGCAGTGCTCCAAGGGTGGGACAGGAAGGCTATGGCTACACCTTC,CSAPRVGQEGYGYTF
TRBD1,TRBV29-1,many,TRBJ2-5,TGCAGCCTACAGACAGGCGGCAGGGGGGAGACCCAGTACTTC,CSLQTGGRGETQYF
TRBD1,TRBV20-1,many,TRBJ2-1,TGCAGTGCCCACCAGGGGGCGATGAACAATGAGCAGTTCTTC,CSAHQGAMNNEQFF
-,TRBV6-4,-,TRBJ2-1,TGTGCCAGCAGTGACTCTCGAGGGAGTTCGCACAATGAGCAGTTCTTC,CASSDSRGSSHNEQFF